Following are 2 T cell receptor beta chains from one sample sequenced in a study of shared clonotypes between healthy human individuals. The repertoire was sequenced with immunoSEQ multiplex PCR; TCRdb's copy has only in-frame clones and lacks some. The data contain roughly 770,000 clones, 95% to 97% of them seen just once; the ten biggest clones take up about 0.21%. Positive CCR7 selection of CD45RO-negative cells yielded the naive CD8 cells, and terminally differentiated effector memory CD45RA+ cells were excluded. The sample was naive CD8+ T cells sorted from blood. These receptors originate from a man aged 30 to 39 in good health.

The V call is TRBV28, the J call TRBJ1-3; D perhaps matches TRBD1 (5 bases). The CDR3 sequence is 14 residues long. V lost 4 bases, J lost 7 bases, and 14 bases lay in between. Germline V lookup: CDR1 MDHEN, CDR2 SYDVKM. CDR3 loop: CASSWDGAGNTIYF. The CDR3 DNA reads TGTGCCAGCAGTTGGGACGGAGCGGGGAACACCATATATTTT.

The V call is TRBV6-5, the J call TRBJ1-2; 10 nucleotides line up with TRBD1. CDR3 length: 13 residues. From germline, CDR1 is MNHEY and CDR2 SVGAGI. Trimming took 6 bases from V and 7 from J; bases not matched to a gene: 5. The CDR3 coding sequence is TGTGCCAGCAGCATCGGACAGGGGGGTGGCTACACCTTC. It encodes CASSIGQGGGYTF.